Listed below are T cell receptor beta chains from one sample, sequenced in a study of shared clonotypes between healthy human individuals. Using immunoSEQ multiplex PCR, the repertoire was profiled, and TCRdb retains in-frame clones only, with some absent. Of under 2,000,000 clones in the sample, approximately 94% were seen once. Sequenced input: naive CD8+ T cells sorted from blood. Receptor source: a young man in good health. The CDR3 runs from the conserved cysteine through the conserved F or W. The D gene is left open where the match is weak. Size tells how often a clone was seen (once, few, many) or the class of an expanded clone, and some rows leave it out.

>-|TRBV27|-|TRBJ1-5
CASSLRGQPQHF
TGTGCCAGCAGTTTGAGGGGACAGCCCCAGCATTTT
>-|TRBV7-9|-|TRBJ2-1
CASSLPDSSSYNEQFF
TGTGCCAGCAGCTTGCCGGACTCGAGCTCCTACAATGAGCAGTTCTTC
>-|TRBV27|-|TRBJ1-1
CASSYREQFTEAFF
TGTGCCAGCAGTTACAGGGAGCAGTTCACTGAAGCTTTCTTT
>TRBD1|TRBV2|few|TRBJ1-5
CAAVGQGGQPQHF
TGTGCCGCCGTGGGACAGGGAGGTCAGCCCCAGCATTTT
>TRBD1|TRBV4-1|-|TRBJ2-7
CASSQLEGQGGYEQYF
TGCGCCAGCAGCCAATTGGAGGGACAGGGGGGTTACGAGCAGTACTTC
>-|TRBV9|once|TRBJ1-1
CASSVASGGSRFGEEAFF
TGTGCCAGCAGCGTAGCTTCCGGGGGATCCCGATTTGGGGAAGAGGCTTTCTTT
>TRBD2|TRBV11-2|-|TRBJ2-3
CASSPGRGRGRTDTQYF
TGTGCCAGCAGCCCAGGGCGGGGGAGAGGTCGCACAGATACGCAGTATTTT
>TRBD1|TRBV28|-|TRBJ2-2
CASSPDRGGTGELFF
TGTGCCAGCAGTCCGGACAGGGGAGGAACCGGGGAGCTGTTTTTT
>-|TRBV15|-|TRBJ2-1
CATSLDSYNEQFF
TGTGCCACCAGCTTGGACAGTTACAATGAGCAGTTCTTC
>TRBD2|TRBV10-2|-|TRBJ2-7
CASSEGGGTGEQYF
TGCGCCAGCAGTGAGGGCGGGGGTACGGGCGAGCAGTACTTC
>TRBD2|TRBV4-3|-|TRBJ2-7
CASSQDTSGTYEQYF
TGCGCCAGCAGCCAAGATACTAGCGGAACCTACGAGCAGTACTTC
>-|TRBV2|-|TRBJ1-5
CASSGHAGGNQPQHF
TGTGCCAGCAGTGGACACGCAGGCGGCAATCAGCCCCAGCATTTT
>-|TRBV30|-|TRBJ2-6
CAWSHSGANVLTF
TGTGCCTGGAGTCACTCTGGGGCCAACGTCCTGACTTTC
>-|TRBV12-5|-|TRBJ1-5
CASGLSGLNQPQHF
TGTGCTAGTGGTTTGTCGGGACTCAATCAGCCCCAGCATTTT
>-|TRBV14|-|TRBJ2-7
CASSPEGWSHEQYF
TGTGCCAGCAGCCCAGAGGGATGGAGTCACGAGCAGTACTTC
>-|TRBV7-9|-|TRBJ1-1
CASSPGLFEAFF
TGTGCCAGCAGCCCCGGGTTGTTTGAAGCTTTCTTT
>-|TRBV2|-|TRBJ1-2
CASSEGADRSYGYTF
TGTGCCAGCAGTGAGGGAGCGGACAGAAGTTATGGCTACACCTTC
>-|TRBV15|-|TRBJ1-6
CATSSRGTALSLHF
TGTGCCACCAGCAGTAGGGGCACCGCCTTGTCCCTCCACTTT
>-|TRBV4-1|-|TRBJ1-1
CASSQVGGGTEAFF
TGCGCCAGCAGCCAAGTGGGGGGAGGGACTGAAGCTTTCTTT
>-|TRBV25-1|-|TRBJ2-5
CASSEYRGPETQYF
TGTGCCAGCAGTGAATACCGGGGGCCCGAAACCCAGTACTTC
>TRBD1|TRBV7-9|-|TRBJ2-5
CASSFLRDRVNLYQETQYF
TGTGCCAGCAGCTTTCTTAGGGACAGGGTAAACTTGTACCAAGAGACCCAGTACTTC
>-|TRBV7-6|-|TRBJ2-3
CASSPTRPGTDTQYF
TGTGCCAGCAGCCCTACACGTCCGGGCACAGATACGCAGTATTTT
>TRBD1|TRBV6-5|-|TRBJ1-1
CASRLDRGEYTEAFF
TGTGCCAGCAGGTTGGACAGGGGGGAGTACACTGAAGCTTTCTTT